This is a list of T cell receptor beta chains from one sample in a study of blood T cell repertoires in COVID-19. Clones were read by immunoSEQ multiplex PCR, and TCRdb kept only the in-frame ones, dropping some. The sample has tens of thousands of clones, around 83% seen once. Specimen: peripheral blood. Receptors originate from a man in his fifties or sixties with acute or convalescent COVID-19. The CDR3 runs from the conserved cysteine through the conserved F or W. The D gene is left open where the match is weak. Not every row has a clone size; where given, it reads once, few, many or a size class.

D gene | clone size | J gene | V gene | CDR3 protein | CDR3 DNA
NA | few | TRBJ2-1 | TRBV25-1 | CASSEEYRSSYNEQFF | TGTGCCAGCAGTGAAGAGTATAGAAGCTCCTACAATGAGCAGTTCTTC
TRBD1 | NA | TRBJ1-2 | TRBV28 | CASSSRGQNGYTF | TGTGCCAGCAGTTCTAGGGGGCAAAATGGCTACACCTTC
TRBD1 | NA | TRBJ1-2 | TRBV5-1 | CASSVGTGYYGYTF | TGCGCCAGCAGCGTTGGGACAGGGTACTATGGCTACACCTTC
NA | NA | TRBJ1-1 | TRBV10-3 | CAIRGQLNTEAFF | TGTGCCATCAGGGGACAACTGAACACTGAAGCTTTCTTT
NA | NA | TRBJ1-2 | TRBV27 | CASSPRHIGASGYTF | TGTGCCAGCAGTCCCCGACATATAGGGGCAAGTGGCTACACCTTC
NA | NA | TRBJ1-2 | TRBV5-4 | CASSLEERNYGYTF | TGTGCCAGCAGCTTGGAGGAGAGAAACTATGGCTACACCTTC
TRBD2 | NA | TRBJ2-3 | TRBV24-1 | CATSVGTSGRDTQYF | TGTGCCACCAGTGTCGGGACTAGCGGGAGGGATACGCAGTATTTT
NA | NA | TRBJ2-2 | TRBV28 | CASRETSRRNTGELFF | TGTGCCAGCAGAGAGACTTCGAGGAGAAACACCGGGGAGCTGTTTTTT
NA | NA | TRBJ1-5 | TRBV6-2/TRBV6-3 | CASSYSRLNQPQHF | TGTGCCAGCAGTTACTCGCGCCTCAATCAGCCCCAGCATTTT
TRBD2 | NA | TRBJ2-3 | TRBV9 | CASSAGVVADTQYF | TGTGCCAGCAGTGCGGGAGTTGTCGCAGATACGCAGTATTTT
NA | NA | TRBJ1-3 | TRBV6-5 | CASSLRGLKGNTIYF | TGTGCCAGCAGTCTCAGGGGTTTGAAAGGAAACACCATATATTTT
TRBD1 | once | TRBJ2-1 | TRBV20-1 | CSATGTDEQFF | TGCAGTGCTACCGGGACAGATGAGCAGTTCTTC
NA | NA | TRBJ2-3 | TRBV5-6 | CASSFIAGQSTDTQYF | TGTGCCAGCAGCTTCATTGCCGGACAGAGCACAGATACGCAGTATTTT
NA | NA | TRBJ2-1 | TRBV27 | CASSLSAKYNEQFF | TGTGCCAGCAGTTTATCGGCCAAATACAATGAGCAGTTCTTC
NA | NA | TRBJ1-2 | TRBV28 | CASSLSSGYTF | TGTGCCAGCAGTTTGTCTTCGGGTTACACCTTC
TRBD2 | NA | TRBJ2-2 | TRBV14 | CASSLDSGSWTGELFF | TGTGCCAGCAGCCTAGATAGCGGGAGTTGGACCGGGGAGCTGTTTTTT
NA | NA | TRBJ1-2 | TRBV28 | CASSLDTLYGYTF | TGTGCCAGCAGTTTAGACACATTGTATGGCTACACCTTC
NA | NA | TRBJ1-1 | TRBV3-1/TRBV3-2 | CASSQREGTEAFF | TGTGCCAGCAGCCAGAGGGAGGGCACTGAAGCTTTCTTT
NA | few | TRBJ1-4 | TRBV6-5 | CASSYSGASDEKLFF | TGTGCCAGCAGTTACTCCGGAGCGTCGGATGAAAAACTGTTTTTT
TRBD2 | NA | TRBJ2-1 | TRBV25-1 | CASSDLAGAWANEQFF | TGTGCCAGCAGTGATCTAGCGGGGGCTTGGGCGAATGAGCAGTTCTTC
NA | NA | TRBJ1-5 | TRBV9 | CASSVGSGDQPQHF | TGTGCCAGCAGCGTAGGGTCAGGGGATCAGCCCCAGCATTTT
TRBD1 | NA | TRBJ1-2 | TRBV27 | CASSLWGQADYGYTF | TGTGCCAGCAGTTTATGGGGACAGGCTGACTATGGCTACACCTTC
TRBD2 | few | TRBJ2-1 | TRBV14 | CASSQVSGGYNEQFF | TGTGCCAGCAGCCAAGTTAGCGGGGGATACAATGAGCAGTTCTTC
NA | NA | TRBJ1-4 | TRBV6-5 | CASSYLATGNEKLFF | TGTGCCAGCAGTTACCTCGCCACGGGAAATGAAAAACTGTTTTTT
TRBD1 | NA | TRBJ1-6 | TRBV27 | CASSGTAESNSPLHF | TGTGCCAGCAGTGGGACAGCAGAATCTAATTCACCCCTCCACTTT
NA | once | TRBJ2-7 | TRBV6-2/TRBV6-3 | CASSFSPGSYEQYF | TGTGCCAGCAGTTTCTCACCGGGTTCCTACGAGCAGTACTTC
NA | NA | TRBJ1-4 | TRBV10-1 | CASRVRGPNEKLFF | TGCGCCAGCAGGGTCAGGGGACCTAATGAAAAACTGTTTTTT
TRBD2 | NA | TRBJ2-7 | TRBV18 | CASSPRPGLAEIYEQYF | TGTGCCAGCTCACCACGCCCCGGACTAGCGGAGATCTACGAGCAGTACTTC